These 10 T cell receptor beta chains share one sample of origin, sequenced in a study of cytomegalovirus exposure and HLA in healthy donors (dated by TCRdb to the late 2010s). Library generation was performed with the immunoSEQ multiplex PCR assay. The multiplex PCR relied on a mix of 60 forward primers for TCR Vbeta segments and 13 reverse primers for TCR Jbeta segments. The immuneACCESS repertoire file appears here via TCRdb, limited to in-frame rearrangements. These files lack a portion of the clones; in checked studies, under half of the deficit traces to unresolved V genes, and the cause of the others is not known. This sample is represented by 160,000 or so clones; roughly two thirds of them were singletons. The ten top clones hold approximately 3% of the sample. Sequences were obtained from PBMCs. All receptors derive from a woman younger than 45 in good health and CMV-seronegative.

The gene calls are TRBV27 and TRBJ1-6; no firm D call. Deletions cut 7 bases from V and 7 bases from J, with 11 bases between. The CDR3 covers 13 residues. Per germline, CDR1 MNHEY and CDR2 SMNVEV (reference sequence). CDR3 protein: CASTPFENSPLHF. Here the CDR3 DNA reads TGTGCCAGCACCCCCTTTGAGAATTCACCCCTCCACTTT.

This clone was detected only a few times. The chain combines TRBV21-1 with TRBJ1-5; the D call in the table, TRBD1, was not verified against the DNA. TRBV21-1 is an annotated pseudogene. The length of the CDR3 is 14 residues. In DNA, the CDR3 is TGTGCCTCAGGCCACAGGGCTAGCAATCAGCCCCAGCATTTT. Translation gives CASGHRASNQPQHF.

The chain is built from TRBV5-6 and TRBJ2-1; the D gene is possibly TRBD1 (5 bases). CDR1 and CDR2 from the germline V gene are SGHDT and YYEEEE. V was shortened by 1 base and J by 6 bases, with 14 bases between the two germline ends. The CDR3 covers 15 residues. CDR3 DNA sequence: TGTGCCAGCAGCTTGATTAGGCAGGGCTCCAATGAGCAGTTCTTC. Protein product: CASSLIRQGSNEQFF.

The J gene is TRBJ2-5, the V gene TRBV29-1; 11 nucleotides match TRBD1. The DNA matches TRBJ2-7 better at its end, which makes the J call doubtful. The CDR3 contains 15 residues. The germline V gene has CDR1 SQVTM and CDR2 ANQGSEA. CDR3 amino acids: CSVRGGTGGTYEQYF. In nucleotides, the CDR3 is TGCAGCGTTCGCGGGGGGACAGGGGGGACCTACGAGCAGTACTTC.

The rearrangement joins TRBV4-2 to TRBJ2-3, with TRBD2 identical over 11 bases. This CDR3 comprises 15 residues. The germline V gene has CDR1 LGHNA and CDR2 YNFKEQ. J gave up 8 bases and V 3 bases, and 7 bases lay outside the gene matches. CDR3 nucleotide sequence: TGTGCCAGCAGCCACCCCGGGACTAGCGGTACTACGCAGTATTTT. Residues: CASSHPGTSGTTQYF.

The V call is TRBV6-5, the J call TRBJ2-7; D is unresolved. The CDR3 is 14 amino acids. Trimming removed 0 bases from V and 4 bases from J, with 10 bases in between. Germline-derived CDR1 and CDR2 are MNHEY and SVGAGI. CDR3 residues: CASSYSGRGYEQYF. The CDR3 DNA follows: TGTGCCAGCAGTTACTCTGGCAGAGGATACGAGCAGTACTTC.

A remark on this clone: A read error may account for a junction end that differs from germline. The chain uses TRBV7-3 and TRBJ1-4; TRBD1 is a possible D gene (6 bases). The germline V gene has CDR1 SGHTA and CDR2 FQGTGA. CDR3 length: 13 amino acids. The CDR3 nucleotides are TGTGCCGGCAGCCCAGAGAGGGGGGAAAAACTGTTTTTT. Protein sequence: CAGSPERGEKLFF.

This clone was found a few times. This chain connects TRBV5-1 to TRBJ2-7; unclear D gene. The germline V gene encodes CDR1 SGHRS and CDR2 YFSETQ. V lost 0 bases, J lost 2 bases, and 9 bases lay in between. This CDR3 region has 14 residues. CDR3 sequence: CASSLGSGTYEQYF. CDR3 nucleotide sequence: TGCGCCAGCAGCTTGGGGTCAGGAACCTACGAGCAGTACTTC.

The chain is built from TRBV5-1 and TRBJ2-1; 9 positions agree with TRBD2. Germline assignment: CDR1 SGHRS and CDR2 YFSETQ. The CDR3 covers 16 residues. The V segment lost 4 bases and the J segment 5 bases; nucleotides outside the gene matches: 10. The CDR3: CASSPPLAGAHNEQFF. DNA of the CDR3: TGCGCCAGCAGCCCGCCCTTAGCGGGGGCCCACAATGAGCAGTTCTTC.

The CDR3 DNA sequence: TGTGCCAGCAGGTTTTTGAGAGACACCATATATTTT. Protein sequence: CASRFLRDTIYF. V is TRBV2 and J is TRBJ1-3; no definite D call. Trimming pared 6 bases from V and 8 bases from J, leaving 11 bases between. CDR1 is SNHLY and CDR2 is FYNNEI in the germline V gene. CDR3 size: 12 residues.